This T cell receptor (beta chain) was recovered during a study of blood T cell repertoires in COVID-19. Study-level information: Italy, Spain and the United States were the sources of the convalescent and acute COVID-19 samples. PBMCs, B-cell-depleted T cells, or T cells were the source of the cDNA or gDNA that made up the material.

Germline V gene lookup returns CDR1 LGHNT and CDR2 FRNRAP. This CDR3 spans 16 amino acids. The ends were cut back, 0 bases at V and 0 bases at J, with 12 bases in the middle. Original handling: Amplified reference gene primers provided the basis for estimating nucleated cell counts. Clones were sequenced by immunoSEQ multiplex PCR, and TCRdb holds only the in-frame ones, with some missing. The V and J calls and clone size are taken from that table; D and trimming were inferred from the DNA. The table records fewer than 70,000 clones, roughly nine tenths of them present only once. The V gene is TRBV12-5, the J gene TRBJ2-7, with a possible D match to TRBD1 (6 bases). The TCR sequence derives from a man aged 50 or older with active COVID-19. Material: peripheral blood. The CDR3 is CASGLVTGSSSYEQYF. CDR3 sequence (DNA): TGTGCTAGTGGTTTGGTCACAGGGTCGAGCTCCTACGAGCAGTACTTC.